This entry concerns a single TCR beta chain. Its antigen is unknown. This specimen comes from a study of identical twins. Study-wide findings and caveats: In drawing conclusions, the study used cross-sectional statistical analysis and did not follow the same donors.

Through template switching, a universal primer site was introduced, and the cDNA contained unique molecular identifiers. TCRdb independently ran MiXCR on the 5' RACE reads; one entry per CDR3 protein. The repertoire holds 690,000 or so distinct CDR3 sequences, with 5.5% to 6.5% as singletons. Trimming took 0 bases from V and 3 from J, leaving 16 bases between them. The CDR3 loop spans 17 amino acids. CDR1 is LNHNV and CDR2 is YYDKDF in the germline V gene (reference sequence). V gene TRBV15 combines with J gene TRBJ2-3; TRBD2 is a possible D gene (6 bases). Sequencing was performed on naive T cells sorted from blood. The receptor was derived from a man in his late teens or twenties in good health. CDR3 loop: CATSRDDLAGRTDTQYF. In nucleotides, the CDR3 is TGTGCCACCAGCAGAGATGATTTGGCCGGGAGAACAGATACGCAGTATTTT.